This T cell receptor beta chain was sequenced during a study of T cell responses to AZD1222 COVID-19 vaccine. Findings and limits, study-wide: Targets within unmutated variant regions were reportedly found for nearly half of spike-specific TCRs. Increased Spike-specific TCR breadth and depth were observed after two AZD1222 doses. Repertoires were sampled only after the peak T cell response.

The CDR3 is made up of 14 amino acids. V lost 1 base, J lost 2 bases, and 7 bases lay in between. Germline CDR1 reads MGHRA; CDR2 reads YSYEKL. The assay was immunoSEQ multiplex PCR, and TCRdb's table has in-frame clones only and misses some. The table includes some 200,000 clones, approximately 91% detected once. Concerning this clone: The target antigen is unknown.

The specimen was peripheral blood, collected on day 0 of AZD1222 vaccination. The chain carries TRBV4-1 and TRBJ2-3; D not resolved. This receptor was identified in an adult in good health. CDR3 in amino acids: CASSQGINTDTQYF. The DNA for the CDR3 is TGCGCCAGCAGCCAAGGGATCAACACAGATACGCAGTATTTT.